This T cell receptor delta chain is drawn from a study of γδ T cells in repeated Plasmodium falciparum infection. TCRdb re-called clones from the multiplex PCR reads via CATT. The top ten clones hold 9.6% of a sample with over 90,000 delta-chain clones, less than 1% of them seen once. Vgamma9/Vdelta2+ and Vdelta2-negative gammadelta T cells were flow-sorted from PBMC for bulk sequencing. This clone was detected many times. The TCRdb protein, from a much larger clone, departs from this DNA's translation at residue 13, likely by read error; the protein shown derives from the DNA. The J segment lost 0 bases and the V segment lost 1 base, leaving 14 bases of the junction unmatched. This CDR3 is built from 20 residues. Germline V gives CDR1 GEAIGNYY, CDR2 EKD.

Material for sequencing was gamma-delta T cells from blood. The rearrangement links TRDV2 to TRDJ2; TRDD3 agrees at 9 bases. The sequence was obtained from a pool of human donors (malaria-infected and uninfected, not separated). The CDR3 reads CACDTAYWGTATPLTAQLFF. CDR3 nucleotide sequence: TGTGCCTGTGACACTGCCTACTGGGGGACGGCCACCCCTTTGACAGCACAACTCTTCTTT.